This is a list of T cell receptor beta chains from one sample in a study of control samples from healthy donors and cancer patients. Sequencing used immunoSEQ multiplex PCR; TCRdb keeps in-frame clones, though not all of them. The sample lists tens of thousands of clones; more than 85% were seen once. Sequenced material: blood. The receptors stem from a woman in her fifties or sixties in good health. Each CDR3 is given with its conserved first and last residue. D genes are given only for firm matches. A clone size is listed for some rows: how often the clone was seen (once, few, many), or a class if it is expanded.

TRBV5-4	TRBJ2-5	.	.	CASSSPGLWEETQYF	TGTGCCAGCAGCTCCCCAGGGTTGTGGGAAGAGACCCAGTACTTC
TRBV27	TRBJ2-7	.	.	CASMGAGGYEQYF	TGTGCCAGCATGGGTGCCGGGGGCTACGAGCAGTACTTC
TRBV29-1	TRBJ2-6	TRBD1	.	CSVAGTGTGANVLTF	TGCAGCGTCGCTGGGACAGGGACTGGGGCCAACGTCCTGACTTTC
TRBV29-1	TRBJ2-1	.	.	CSVGRASNEQFF	TGCAGCGTTGGAAGAGCGTCGAATGAGCAGTTCTTC
TRBV19	TRBJ2-5	.	.	CASSSGETQYF	TGTGCCAGTAGTTCGGGAGAGACCCAGTACTTC
TRBV10-1	TRBJ1-1	.	.	CASSGSRELADRAEAFF	TGCGCCAGCAGTGGAAGCCGGGAACTGGCCGATCGCGCTGAAGCTTTCTTT
TRBV30	TRBJ1-6	.	.	CAWSVRVVNNSPLHF	TGTGCCTGGAGTGTAAGGGTCGTTAATAATTCACCCCTCCACTTT
TRBV10-3	TRBJ1-2	.	.	CAISESGEGNYGYTF	TGTGCCATCAGTGAGTCAGGGGAGGGTAACTATGGCTACACCTTC
TRBV6-6	TRBJ1-1	.	.	CASSDRTNTEAFF	TGTGCCAGCAGCGACAGGACGAACACTGAAGCTTTCTTT
TRBV19	TRBJ1-5	.	.	CASSIIRVGGNQPQHF	TGTGCCAGTAGTATTATTAGGGTGGGCGGCAATCAGCCCCAGCATTTT
TRBV6-6	TRBJ2-7	TRBD2	.	CASSIAGAHEQYF	TGTGCCAGCAGTATAGCGGGGGCGCACGAGCAGTACTTC
TRBV6-1	TRBJ2-3	.	.	CASSERTGRADTQYF	TGTGCCAGCAGTGAACGGACAGGGAGGGCAGATACGCAGTATTTT
TRBV3-1/TRBV3-2	TRBJ2-7	.	.	CASSGYSGKLGYEQYF	TGTGCCAGCAGCGGATACTCCGGGAAACTGGGCTACGAGCAGTACTTC
TRBV29-1	TRBJ1-5	.	few	CSVDGGAGQPQHF	TGCAGCGTTGATGGAGGGGCCGGTCAGCCCCAGCATTTT
TRBV19	TRBJ2-1	TRBD2	few	CASSRRAGATYNEQFF	TGTGCCAGTAGTAGAAGAGCGGGAGCTACCTACAATGAGCAGTTCTTC
TRBV28	TRBJ2-5	TRBD1	.	CASTKDRVVETQYF	TGTGCCAGCACCAAGGACAGGGTAGTGGAGACCCAGTACTTC
TRBV2	TRBJ2-7	.	.	CASSEWQDYEQYF	TGTGCCAGCAGTGAGTGGCAGGACTACGAGCAGTACTTC
TRBV19	TRBJ1-5	.	.	CASSIADSQPQHF	TGTGCCAGTAGTATAGCGGACAGTCAGCCCCAGCATTTT
TRBV27	TRBJ2-6	TRBD2	once	CASSFFPGRVPGANVLTF	TGTGCCAGCAGTTTCTTCCCCGGGAGGGTTCCTGGGGCCAACGTCCTGACTTTC
TRBV6-5	TRBJ1-1	.	.	CASSYWGTPDTEAFF	TGTGCCAGCAGTTACTGGGGAACACCCGACACTGAAGCTTTCTTT